This T cell receptor (beta chain) was captured by sequencing in a study of blood T cell repertoires in COVID-19. Assay: immunoSEQ multiplex PCR; the TCRdb copy retains only in-frame clones and omits some. Altogether fewer than 250,000 clones are present, roughly 80% being singletons, with the ten largest covering roughly 1.8%. This clone appeared once. Germline CDR1 SGHTA, CDR2 FQGTGA. The CDR3 totals 15 residues. Trimming removed 6 bases from V and 2 bases from J, with 13 bases in between. In Cohort 3, a recovered donor had either two negative PCRs, clearance, or symptom resolution. The source of this sequence is a man aged 60 to 75 who had recovered from COVID-19. The sample consisted of PBMCs or T cells enriched from blood (not recorded which). The chain is built from TRBV7-3 and TRBJ2-2; a possible D gene is TRBD1 (5 bases). The CDR3 reads CASSETVINTGELFF. CDR3 DNA sequence: TGTGCCAGCAGTGAGACAGTGATCAACACCGGGGAGCTGTTTTTT.